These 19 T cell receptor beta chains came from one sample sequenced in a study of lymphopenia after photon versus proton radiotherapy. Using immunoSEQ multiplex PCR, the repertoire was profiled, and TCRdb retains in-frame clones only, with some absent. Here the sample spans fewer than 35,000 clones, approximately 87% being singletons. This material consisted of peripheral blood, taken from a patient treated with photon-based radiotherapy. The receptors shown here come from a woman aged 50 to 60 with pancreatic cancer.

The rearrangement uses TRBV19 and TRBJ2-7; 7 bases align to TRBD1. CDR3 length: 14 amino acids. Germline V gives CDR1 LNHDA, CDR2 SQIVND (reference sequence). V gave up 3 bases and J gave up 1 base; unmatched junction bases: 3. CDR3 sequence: CASSIDRDSYEQYF. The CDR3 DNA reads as TGTGCCAGTAGTATTGACAGGGATTCCTACGAGCAGTACTTC.

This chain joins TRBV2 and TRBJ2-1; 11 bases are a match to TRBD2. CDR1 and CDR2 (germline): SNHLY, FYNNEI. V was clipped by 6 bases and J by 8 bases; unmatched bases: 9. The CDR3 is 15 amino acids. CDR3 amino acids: CASRATSGSLDEQFF. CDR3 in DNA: TGTGCCAGCAGAGCTACTAGCGGGAGCCTCGATGAGCAGTTCTTC.

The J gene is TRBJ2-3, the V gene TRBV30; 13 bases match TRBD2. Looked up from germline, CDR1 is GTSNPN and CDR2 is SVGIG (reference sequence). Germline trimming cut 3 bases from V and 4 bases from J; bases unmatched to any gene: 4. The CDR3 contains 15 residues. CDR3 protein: CAWRGTSGMADTQYF. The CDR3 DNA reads TGTGCCTGGAGAGGGACTAGCGGGATGGCAGATACGCAGTATTTT.

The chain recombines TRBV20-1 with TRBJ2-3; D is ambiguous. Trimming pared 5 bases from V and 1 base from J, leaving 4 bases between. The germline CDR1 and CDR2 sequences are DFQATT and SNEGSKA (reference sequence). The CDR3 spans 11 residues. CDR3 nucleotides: TGCAGTGCTCGGGGCACAGATACGCAGTATTTT. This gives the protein CSARGTDTQYF.

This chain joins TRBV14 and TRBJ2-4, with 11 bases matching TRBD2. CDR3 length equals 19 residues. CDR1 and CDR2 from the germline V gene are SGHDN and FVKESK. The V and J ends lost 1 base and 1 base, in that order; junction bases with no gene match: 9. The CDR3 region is CASSQGLAGRGFAKNIQYF. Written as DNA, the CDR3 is TGTGCCAGCAGCCAAGGACTAGCGGGAAGGGGGTTCGCCAAAAACATTCAGTACTTC.

CDR3 sequence reads: CASSVDGTGHGYTF. The CDR3 DNA follows: TGTGCCAGCAGCGTAGATGGGACAGGGCATGGCTACACCTTC. This chain uses TRBV9 with TRBJ1-2; 9 bases map to TRBD1. Germline V lookup: CDR1 SGDLS, CDR2 YYNGEE. V lost 0 bases to trimming and J lost 6 bases; unmatched junction nucleotides: 3. CDR3 size: 14 residues.

In DNA form, the CDR3 reads TGTGCCACCAGCACCTTACAGGGTTACGAGCAGTACTTC. Amino acid sequence: CATSTLQGYEQYF. The chain employs TRBV15 and TRBJ2-7; possible D gene TRBD1, 6 bases. This CDR3 spans 13 amino acids. CDR1 LNHNV and CDR2 YYDKDF come from the germline V gene (reference sequence). V was trimmed by 4 bases and J by 4 bases, leaving 11 bases between them.

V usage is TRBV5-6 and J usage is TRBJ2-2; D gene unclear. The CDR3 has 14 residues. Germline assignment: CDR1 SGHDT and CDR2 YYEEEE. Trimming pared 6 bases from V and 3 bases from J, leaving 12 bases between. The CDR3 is CASNTSPDTGELFF. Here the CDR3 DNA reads TGTGCCAGCAACACTTCCCCTGACACCGGGGAGCTGTTTTTT.

DNA for the CDR3: TGTGCCAGCAGCTTGTCCGGGGGCAATGAGCAGTTCTTC. It encodes CASSLSGGNEQFF. This chain connects TRBV5-6 to TRBJ2-1, with a possible D match to TRBD2 (6 bases). The V end lost 1 base, the J end lost 6 bases, and 8 bases lay between the germline ends. The CDR3 extends over 13 amino acids. From germline, CDR1 is SGHDT and CDR2 YYEEEE.

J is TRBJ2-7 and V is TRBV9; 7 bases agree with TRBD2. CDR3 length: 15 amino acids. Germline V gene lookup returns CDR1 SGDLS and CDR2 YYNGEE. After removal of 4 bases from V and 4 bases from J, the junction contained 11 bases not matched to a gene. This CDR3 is CASSPVAGAGYEQYF. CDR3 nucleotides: TGTGCCAGCAGCCCCGTTGCGGGAGCAGGGTACGAGCAGTACTTC.

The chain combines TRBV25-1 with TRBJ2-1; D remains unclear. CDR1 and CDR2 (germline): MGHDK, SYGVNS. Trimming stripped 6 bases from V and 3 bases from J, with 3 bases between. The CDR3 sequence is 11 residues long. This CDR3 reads CASSNYNEQFF. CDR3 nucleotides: TGTGCCAGCAGCAACTACAATGAGCAGTTCTTC.

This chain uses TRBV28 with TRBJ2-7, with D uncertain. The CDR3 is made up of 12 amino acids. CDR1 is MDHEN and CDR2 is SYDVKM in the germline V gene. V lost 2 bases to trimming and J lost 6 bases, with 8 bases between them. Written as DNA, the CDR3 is TGTGCCAGCAGTTTAGGGTTTACCGAGCAGTACTTC. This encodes CASSLGFTEQYF.

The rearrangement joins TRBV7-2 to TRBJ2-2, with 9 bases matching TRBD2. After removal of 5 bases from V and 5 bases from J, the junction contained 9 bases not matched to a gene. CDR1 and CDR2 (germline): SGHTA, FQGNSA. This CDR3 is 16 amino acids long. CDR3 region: CASSPEVAGVTGELFF. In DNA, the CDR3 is TGTGCCAGCAGCCCAGAAGTAGCGGGAGTAACCGGGGAGCTGTTTTTT.

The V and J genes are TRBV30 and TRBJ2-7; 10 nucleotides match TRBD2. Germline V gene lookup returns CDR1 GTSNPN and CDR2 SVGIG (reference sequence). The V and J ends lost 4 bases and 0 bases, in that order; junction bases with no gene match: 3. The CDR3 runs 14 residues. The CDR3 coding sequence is TGTGCCTGGACACTAGCGGGATACTCCTACGAGCAGTACTTC. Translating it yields CAWTLAGYSYEQYF. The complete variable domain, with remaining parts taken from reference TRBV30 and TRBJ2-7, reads SQTIHQWPATLVQPVGSPLSLECTVEGTSNPNLYWYRQAAGRGLQLLFYSVGIGQISSEVPQNLSASRPQDRQFILSSKKLLLSDSGFYLCAWTLAGYSYEQYFGPGTRLTVT.

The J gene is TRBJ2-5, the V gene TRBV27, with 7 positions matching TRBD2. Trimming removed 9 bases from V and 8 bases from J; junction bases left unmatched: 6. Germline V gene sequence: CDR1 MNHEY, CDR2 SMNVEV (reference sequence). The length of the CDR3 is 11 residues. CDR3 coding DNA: TGTGCCAGTACGGGAGGTTTAACCCAGTACTTC. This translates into CASTGGLTQYF.

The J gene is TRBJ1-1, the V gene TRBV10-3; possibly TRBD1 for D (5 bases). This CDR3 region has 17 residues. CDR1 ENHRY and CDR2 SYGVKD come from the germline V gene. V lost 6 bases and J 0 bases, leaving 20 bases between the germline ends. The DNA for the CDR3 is TGTGCCATCAGAACCCAGGGAGAGGGCCCAATGAACACTGAAGCTTTCTTT. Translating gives CAIRTQGEGPMNTEAFF.

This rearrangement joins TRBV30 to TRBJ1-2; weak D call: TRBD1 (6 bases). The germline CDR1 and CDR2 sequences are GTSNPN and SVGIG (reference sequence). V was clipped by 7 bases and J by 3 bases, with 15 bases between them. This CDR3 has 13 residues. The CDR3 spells CASRTEIHYGYTF. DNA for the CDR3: TGTGCCTCCCGGACAGAGATCCACTATGGCTACACCTTC.

This chain's CDR3 is CAWSRGGSGNTIYF. The CDR3 nucleotides are TGTGCCTGGAGTCGAGGGGGCTCTGGAAACACCATATATTTT. V is TRBV30 and J is TRBJ1-3; a weak D match, TRBD1 (6 bases). From germline, CDR1 is GTSNPN and CDR2 SVGIG (reference sequence). Trimming took off 2 bases at V and 0 bases at J, with 8 bases between the two ends. The CDR3 spans 14 residues. The variable domain in full, completed from reference TRBV30 and TRBJ1-3, reads SQTIHQWPATLVQPVGSPLSLECTVEGTSNPNLYWYRQAAGRGLQLLFYSVGIGQISSEVPQNLSASRPQDRQFILSSKKLLLSDSGFYLCAWSRGGSGNTIYFGEGSWLTVV.

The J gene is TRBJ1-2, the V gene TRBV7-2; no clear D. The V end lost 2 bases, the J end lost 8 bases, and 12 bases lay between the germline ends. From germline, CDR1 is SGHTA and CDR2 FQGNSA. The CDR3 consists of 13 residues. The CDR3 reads CASSLPSKEGYTF. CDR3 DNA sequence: TGTGCCAGCAGCTTACCATCTAAGGAGGGCTACACCTTC.